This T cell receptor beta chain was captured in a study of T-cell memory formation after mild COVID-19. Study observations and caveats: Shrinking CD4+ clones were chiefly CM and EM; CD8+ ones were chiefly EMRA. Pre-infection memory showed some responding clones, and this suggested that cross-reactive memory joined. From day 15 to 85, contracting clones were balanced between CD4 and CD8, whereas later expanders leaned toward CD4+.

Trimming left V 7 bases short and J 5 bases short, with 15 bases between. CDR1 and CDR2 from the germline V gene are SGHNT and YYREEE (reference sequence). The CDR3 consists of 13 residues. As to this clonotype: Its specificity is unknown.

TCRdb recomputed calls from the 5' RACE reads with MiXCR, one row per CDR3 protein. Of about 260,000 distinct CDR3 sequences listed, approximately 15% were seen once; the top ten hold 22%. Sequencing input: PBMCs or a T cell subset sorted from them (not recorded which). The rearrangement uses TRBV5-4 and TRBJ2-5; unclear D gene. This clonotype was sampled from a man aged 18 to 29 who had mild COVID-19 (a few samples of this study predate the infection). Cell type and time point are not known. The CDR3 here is CASARPPEETQYF. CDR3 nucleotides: TGTGCCAGCGCGAGGCCCCCCGAGGAGACCCAGTACTTC. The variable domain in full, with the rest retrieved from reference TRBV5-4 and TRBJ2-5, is ETGVTQSPTHLIKTRGQQVTLRCSSQSGHNTVSWYQQALGQGPQFIFQYYREEENGRGNFPPRFSGLQFPNYSSELNVNALELDDSALYLCASARPPEETQYFGPGTRLLVL.